Listed here are 2 T cell receptor beta chains from one sample, sequenced in a study of human T cells and chemical hapten exposure. TCRdb processed the RACE reads anew with MiXCR; each CDR3 protein has one entry. This repertoire shows around 330,000 distinct CDR3 sequences, about 5% found once; its top ten account for over 7%. Time point: pre-sensitization, week 0. As to treatment: therapeutic diphenylcyclopropenone sensitization with weekly scalp DPC. The material was whole blood, obtained in connection with sensitization to the hapten diphenylcyclopropenone (DPC). The source is a woman between 18 and 30 years old with alopecia areata. Some clones in this sample may be carry-over from other donors' samples.

Note on this clonotype: At one end, the junction sequence differs from germline, possibly due to a read error. The chain recombines TRBV4-3 with TRBJ1-1, with D perhaps matching TRBD1 (6 bases). Germline V gene data show CDR1 as LGHNA and CDR2 as YSLEER. This CDR3 contains 14 residues. CDR3 DNA: TGCGCCAGCGGCCAAGAATCGGGGGCAGGTTTGGCTTTCTTT. Its translation: CASGQESGAGLAFF.

Many counts were recorded for this clonotype. The chain has TRBV27 and TRBJ1-5; D is unclear. In germline, CDR1 is MNHEY, CDR2 SMNVEV (reference sequence). V was clipped by 6 bases and J by 2 bases, with 5 bases between them. CDR3 length: 12 amino acids. The CDR3 DNA is TGTGCCAGCAGAGGCGGCAATCAGCCCCAGCATTTT. Protein product: CASRGGNQPQHF.